These T cell receptor beta chains were read from a single sample in a study of beta chain features in type 1 diabetes. Produced via immunoSEQ multiplex PCR; TCRdb's table is partial and in-frame only. The table includes 300,000 to 350,000 clones, 11% to 15% detected once. The sample consisted of central memory CD4+ T cells from blood. Receptors originate from a man aged 25 to 40 in good health. Each CDR3 is given with its conserved first and last residue. A D gene is named only where the DNA matches it firmly. Expanded clones are given a class, and other clones once, few, many or no size at all.

d_gene,abundance,j_gene,v_gene,CDR3nt,CDR3aa
NA,NA,TRBJ2-5,TRBV7-9,TGTGCCAGCAGCGAAGCGAACGGGCGACGAGAGACCCAGTACTTC,CASSEANGRRETQYF
NA,few,TRBJ1-1,TRBV18,TGTGCCAGCTCACCAGGAAACAGACCGAACACTGAAGCTTTCTTT,CASSPGNRPNTEAFF
NA,NA,TRBJ2-5,TRBV4-1,TGCGCCAGCAGCCAAGGACCGGAGGAGACCCAGTACTTC,CASSQGPEETQYF
NA,many,TRBJ1-2,TRBV18,TGTGCCAGCTCACCAGAGGTGGAGACAGGCTACACCTTC,CASSPEVETGYTF
TRBD2,NA,TRBJ2-3,TRBV7-2,TGTGCCAGCAGCGTCCGACCGGGACTAGCTAGCACAGATACGCAGTATTTT,CASSVRPGLASTDTQYF
TRBD2,few,TRBJ2-1,TRBV5-4,TGTGCCAGCAGCTCTCCGCTAGCGGGAGTCGCAAATGAGCAGTTCTTC,CASSSPLAGVANEQFF
NA,NA,TRBJ2-1,TRBV5-1,TGCGCCAGCAGCCCCGAAGACAGTAGGAAGTTCTTC,CASSPEDSRKFF
NA,few,TRBJ2-3,TRBV6-5,TGTGCCAGCAGCCCCCGTGGGACGGGTACAGATACGCAGTATTTT,CASSPRGTGTDTQYF
NA,NA,TRBJ2-5,TRBV15,TGTGCCACCAGCAGAGATACACTATACCAAGAGACCCAGTACTTC,CATSRDTLYQETQYF
NA,many,TRBJ2-7,TRBV14,TGTGCCAGCAGCCGAACAGGTCTAGCGAGGTACGAGCAGTACTTC,CASSRTGLARYEQYF
NA,NA,TRBJ2-6,TRBV5-1,TGCGCCAGCAGCTTGGACACCCTCAAGTTCGAGTGGGGGGCCAACGTCCTGACTTTC,CASSLDTLKFEWGANVLTF
TRBD1,NA,TRBJ2-2,TRBV9,TGTGCCAGCAGCGTAGCTTCCGGGACAGCCACCGGGGAGCTGTTTTTT,CASSVASGTATGELFF
NA,NA,TRBJ1-1,TRBV11-3,TGTGCCAGCAGCTACGCCCTGGCAGCTTTCTTT,CASSYALAAFF
TRBD2,NA,TRBJ2-5,TRBV27,TGTGCCAGCAGTCAGCGGGAAGGAGAGACCCAGTACTTC,CASSQREGETQYF
NA,NA,TRBJ1-1,TRBV6-1,TGTGCCAGCAGTGAACATATGGGGCTCGCCACTGAAGCTTTCTTT,CASSEHMGLATEAFF
NA,NA,TRBJ2-3,TRBV18,TGTGCCAGCTCACCGAGTACAGGGACAGATACGCAGTATTTT,CASSPSTGTDTQYF
NA,few,TRBJ2-2,TRBV19,TGTGCCAGTAAGCGTATGACGGCGGCAGGGGATACCGGGGAGCTGTTTTTT,CASKRMTAAGDTGELFF
NA,NA,TRBJ2-5,TRBV7-2,TGTGCCAGCAGCTTTAGATCCAGGCAAGAGACCCAGTACTTC,CASSFRSRQETQYF
TRBD2,NA,TRBJ2-7,TRBV27,TGTGCCAGCAGAGTCTCTAGCGGGGGATCCTACGAGCAGTACTTC,CASRVSSGGSYEQYF
TRBD2,few,TRBJ2-1,TRBV11-3,TGTGCCAGCAGTCCGGGACTAGCACAATATGAGCAGTTCTTC,CASSPGLAQYEQFF